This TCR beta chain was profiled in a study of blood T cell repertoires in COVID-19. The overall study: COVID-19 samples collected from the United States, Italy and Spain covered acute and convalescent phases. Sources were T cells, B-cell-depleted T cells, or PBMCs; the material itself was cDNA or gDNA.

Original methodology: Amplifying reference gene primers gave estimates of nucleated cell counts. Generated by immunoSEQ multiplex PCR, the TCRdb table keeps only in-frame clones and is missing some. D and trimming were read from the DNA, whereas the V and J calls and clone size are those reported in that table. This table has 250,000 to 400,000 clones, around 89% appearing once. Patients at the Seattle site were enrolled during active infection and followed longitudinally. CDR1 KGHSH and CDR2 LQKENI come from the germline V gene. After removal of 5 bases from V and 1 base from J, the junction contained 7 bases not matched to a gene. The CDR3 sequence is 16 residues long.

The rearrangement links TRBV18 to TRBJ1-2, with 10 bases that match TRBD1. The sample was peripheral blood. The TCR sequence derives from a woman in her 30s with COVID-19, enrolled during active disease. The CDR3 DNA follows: TGTGCCAGCTCAACAAGCCGGGACAGGGGTAACTATGGCTACACCTTC. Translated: CASSTSRDRGNYGYTF. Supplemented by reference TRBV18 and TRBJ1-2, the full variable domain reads NAGVMQNPRHLVRRRGQEARLRCSPMKGHSHVYWYRQLPEEGLKFMVYLQKENIIDESGMPKERFSAEFPKEGPSILRIQQVVRGDSAAYFCASSTSRDRGNYGYTFGSGTRLTVV.